This T cell receptor beta chain was documented in a study of graft-versus-host responses after intestinal transplantation. Here immunoSEQ multiplex PCR was the method, and the copy in TCRdb shows in-frame clones only, minus some. The sample lists 20,000 to 25,000 clones; around 78% were seen once. The CDR3 is 13 amino acids. The germline gives CDR1 SGHDT, CDR2 YYEEEE. Trimming took off 2 bases at V and 9 bases at J, with 12 bases between the two ends. This clone was seen a handful of times. Lamina propria and intraepithelial lymphocytes were released by processing graft tissue. This sequence was found in a human patient who received an intestinal transplant, so some T cells may come from the graft donor. Specimen: ileum tissue, collected 12 days after intestinal transplant. The rearrangement links TRBV5-6 to TRBJ1-3; D gene unclear. In nucleotides, the CDR3 is TGTGCCAGCAGCTTCTCGGGGTCATCCACCATATATTTT. Amino acids: CASSFSGSSTIYF.